This T cell receptor (beta chain) appears in the sequencing data of a study of persistence of HIV-infected CD4 T cells (dated by TCRdb to the early 2020s). Some background on the complete study: Suppressive ART had been received by participants for a median of roughly 8 years. Peripheral blood samples of up to roughly 200 mL were obtained at multiple time points, with the exception of two participants, for whom leukapheresis was performed at a single time point. Anti-CD3/anti-CD28 stimulation activated a higher proportion of cells, with a lower memory fraction, than antigen stimulation. CMV- and HIV-1 Gag-responding CD4+ T cells were isolated from ART-treated individuals so that antigen-driven clonal expansion of HIV-1-infected cells could be examined. The clonality of all cells in each sorted population was assessed by TCRbeta sequencing, whereas the clonality of infected cells was assessed by proviral sequencing. For the TCR cluster analysis across participants, under 10 participants were included for CMV and over five participants for Gag.

Summary of the overall study and its limitations: Only a small number of individuals took part in the study, and only a limited range of antigens was tested. Antigen-responding cells were enriched for degenerate expanded CDR3beta sequences, which suggests convergent selection of CD4+ responses to CMV and Gag. Within the same sorted populations, how oligoclonal the TCRs were correlated with how oligoclonal the proviruses were. Restriction of bulk TCR analyses to the rare CMV-responding cells that actually carried HIV-1 proviruses was not possible. Significantly lower TCRbeta richness was observed in CMV- and Gag-responding cells than in anti-CD3/anti-CD28-responding cells, and higher oligoclonality was observed in CMV-responding cells than in CD3/CD28-stimulated and Gag-responding cells.

In this sample, this clone turned up once. It lacks a known antigen. No much larger clone exists at a distance of one base, and base qualities are not known. TCRbeta repertoires were sequenced from genomic DNA with the immunoSEQ hsTCRB assay version 4 in survey mode. Genomic DNA was diluted to 8.5 to 10 ng/uL, using up to about 1 ug per sample for TCRbeta sequencing. The authors' analysis ran thus. TCRbeta data were analyzed in ImmunoSeq Analyzer 3.0, with diversity computed on productive nucleotide rearrangements. The improved Chao index was used to estimate lower-bound TCR diversity, and the Gini coefficient was used to estimate clonality using the Immunarch R package. Different nucleotide rearrangements encoding the same CDR3beta amino acid sequence were counted as distinct clonotypes. TCRbeta sequences significantly enriched in antigen-responding cells relative to anti-CD3/anti-CD28-activated cells were identified by differential abundance analysis. Using predicted peptide-MHC specificity as the basis, GLIPH2 grouped TCRs into clusters, both for each participant individually and for the merged data sets that combined participants. TCRdb took this table from immuneACCESS and kept in-frame rearrangements with V and J called. Such tables lack part of the clones; where checked against another copy, unresolved V genes explain under half of the gap, and the rest is unexplained. Clonal size and the V and J genes are those of that table, whereas D and trimming came from the DNA. In this sample the table shows approximately 44,000 clones, roughly 90% of which occur a single time. The ten biggest clones cover approximately 1% of the sample.

Sample treatment or condition, as interpreted from the label and publication: suppressive antiretroviral therapy. As a nonspecific positive control representing the CD4+ T cell repertoire, the cells were stimulated with anti-CD3/anti-CD28 magnetic beads. Responding CD4+ T cells were sorted by upregulation of both CD40 ligand and CD69. Participants were HIV-1-infected adults who started suppressive ART during chronic infection. Participants had undetectable plasma HIV-1 RNA below 50 copies/mL for at least 4 years. To be included, a participant needed positive CMV serology and a CD4+ T cell count above 400 cells/uL. Before stimulation, PBMCs were isolated using density centrifugation and depleted of CD8+ T cells. Stimulation of CD8-depleted PBMCs was carried out for 15 to 20 hours with anti-CD28/CD49d costimulation, CD40-blocking antibody and enfuvirtide, to prevent new infections. Cell sorting was performed on a Beckman Coulter MoFlo Legacy or XDP sorter, and dead cells were excluded with propidium iodide. For samples with more than one million cells, genomic DNA was extracted with the QIAamp DNA Mini Kit, and for all other samples the Quick-DNA Microprep Kit was used.

Taken from cysteine to phenylalanine, the CDR3 has 13 residues. Kept here is only the CDR3 DNA, which spans 39 bases and is read in frame from base 1. The germline V gene provides CDR1 SGDLS and CDR2 YYNGEE. Compared with germline, V lacks 2 bases and J lacks 4 bases; bases without a gene match: 1. The sequenced sample was CD4+ T cells sorted from PBMCs after roughly 18-hour stimulation, obtained from a patient who received antiretroviral therapy. This specimen's cell subset or site label, interpreted: CD40L+CD69+ CD4 T cells responding to anti-CD3/anti-CD28 beads, representing the overall repertoire. The chain is made from TRBV9 and TRBJ2-5, with 8 central nucleotides matching TRBD1. The origin of this receptor is an adult man with HIV who was CMV-seropositive. The base sequence is TGTGCCAGCAGCGTCGACAGGGGAGAGACCCAGTACTTC. This yields the protein CASSVDRGETQYF.